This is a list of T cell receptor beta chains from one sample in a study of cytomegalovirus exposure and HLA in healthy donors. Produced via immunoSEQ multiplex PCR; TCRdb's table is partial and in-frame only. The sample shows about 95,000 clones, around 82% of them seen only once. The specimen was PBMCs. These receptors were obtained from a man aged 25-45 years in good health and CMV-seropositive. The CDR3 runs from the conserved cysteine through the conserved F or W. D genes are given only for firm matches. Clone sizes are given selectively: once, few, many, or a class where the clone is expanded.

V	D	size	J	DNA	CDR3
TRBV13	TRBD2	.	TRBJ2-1	TGTGCCAGTTGTCGTTGGGAGGGCCCCGACAATGAGCAGTTCTTC	CASCRWEGPDNEQFF
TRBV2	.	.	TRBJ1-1	TGTGCCAGCAGCGTCGACAGGTGGTCTGAAGCTTTCTTT	CASSVDRWSEAFF
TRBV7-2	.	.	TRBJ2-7	TGTGCCAGCAGCTTCCGCTACGAGCAGTACTTC	CASSFRYEQYF
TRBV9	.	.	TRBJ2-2	TGTGCCAGCAGCGTAGACCCAGGGAAAACCGGGGAGCTGTTTTTT	CASSVDPGKTGELFF
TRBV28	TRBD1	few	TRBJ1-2	TGTGCCAGCAGCCCCGCAGGGACAGGGGAAAACTATGGCTACACCTTC	CASSPAGTGENYGYTF
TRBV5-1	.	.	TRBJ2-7	TGCGCCAGCAGTCAGAGTCAGGTACCCTACGAGCAGTACTTC	CASSQSQVPYEQYF
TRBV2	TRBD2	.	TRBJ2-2	TGTGCCAGCAACGGACTAGCGGGCGTGAACACCGGGGAGCTGTTTTTT	CASNGLAGVNTGELFF
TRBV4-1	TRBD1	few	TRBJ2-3	TGCGCCAGCAGCCAAGTCCTGACAGGGTGGGCAGATACGCAGTATTTT	CASSQVLTGWADTQYF
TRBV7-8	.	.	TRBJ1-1	TGTGCCAGCAGCCAAGTAGGGGCAGGGGCGAACACTGAAGCTTTCTTT	CASSQVGAGANTEAFF
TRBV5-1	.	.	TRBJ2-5	TGCGCCAGCAGCTTGGCACAGGGCTCATCTGGGACCCAGTACTTC	CASSLAQGSSGTQYF
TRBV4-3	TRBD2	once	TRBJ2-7	TGCGCCAGCAGCCCAAGCGGGAGGTCGTCCTACGAGCAGTACTTC	CASSPSGRSSYEQYF
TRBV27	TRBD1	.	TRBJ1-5	TGTGCCAGCAGTTCAAGTCCCGGGACAGGGTTTAGCAATCAGCCCCAGCATTTT	CASSSSPGTGFSNQPQHF
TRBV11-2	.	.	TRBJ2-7	TGTGCCAGCAGCTTACACAGGGTAGGCGAGCAGTACTTC	CASSLHRVGEQYF